This T cell receptor beta chain is from a study of identical twins. A universal primer site arose from template switching, and cDNA bore unique molecular identifiers. TCRdb re-called the 5' RACE reads with MiXCR, one entry per CDR3 protein. The repertoire holds hundreds of thousands of distinct CDR3 sequences, with under 25% as singletons. Notes on the study in general: Out-of-frame alpha sequences that twins shared showed excess low generation probability. Models predicted too little out-of-frame TCR alpha sharing in monozygotic twins.

Germline CDR1 and CDR2: MGHDK and SYGVNS. The junction had 9 bases not matched to a gene; V was cut back by 1 base and J by 6 bases. The CDR3 extends over 16 amino acids. As regards this clonotype: The antigen remains unidentified.

The data also belong to a second study, concerning yellow fever vaccine responses in identical twins. That publication notes: Twins' vaccine T cell response reportedly seemed partly convergent, partly personalized.

Source material: CD4+ T cells sorted from blood. This TCR came from a woman younger than 30 in good health. The rearrangement joins TRBV25-1 to TRBJ2-5; 9 nucleotides line up with TRBD2. CDR3 in amino acids: CASSEFETSGFKTQYF. The CDR3 region has the DNA TGTGCCAGCAGTGAATTTGAGACTAGCGGTTTCAAGACCCAGTACTTC.